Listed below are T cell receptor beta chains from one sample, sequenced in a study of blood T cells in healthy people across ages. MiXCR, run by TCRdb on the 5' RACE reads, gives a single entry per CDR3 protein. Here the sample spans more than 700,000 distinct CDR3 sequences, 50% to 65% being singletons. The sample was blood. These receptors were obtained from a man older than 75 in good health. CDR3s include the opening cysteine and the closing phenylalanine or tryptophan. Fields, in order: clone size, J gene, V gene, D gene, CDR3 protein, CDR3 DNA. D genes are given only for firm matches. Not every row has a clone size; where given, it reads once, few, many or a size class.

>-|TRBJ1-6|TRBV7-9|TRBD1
CASSISWGQTDSPLHF
TGTGCCAGCAGCATCAGTTGGGGACAGACTGATTCACCCCTCCACTTT
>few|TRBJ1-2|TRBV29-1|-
CSGGRENYGYTF
TGCAGCGGCGGACGGGAAAACTATGGCTACACCTTC
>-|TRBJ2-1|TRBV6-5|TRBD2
CASSPLAGHNEQFF
TGTGCCAGCAGTCCGCTAGCGGGGCACAATGAGCAGTTCTTC
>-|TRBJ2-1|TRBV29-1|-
CSVGLAGPYNEQFF
TGCAGCGTGGGACTTGCGGGACCCTACAATGAGCAGTTCTTC
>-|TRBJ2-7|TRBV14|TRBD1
CASSQVMTGTGAYEQYF
TGTGCCAGCAGCCAAGTTATGACCGGGACAGGGGCCTACGAGCAGTACTTC
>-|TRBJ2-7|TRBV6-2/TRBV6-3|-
CASSYAHEQYF
TGTGCCAGCAGTTATGCCCACGAGCAGTACTTC
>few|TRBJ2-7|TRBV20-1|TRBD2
CSARSLAGAAYEQYF
TGCAGTGCTAGATCTTTGGCGGGAGCCGCCTACGAGCAGTACTTC
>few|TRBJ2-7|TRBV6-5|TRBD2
CASSYSRGAGGYEQYF
TGTGCCAGCAGTTACTCCCGGGGTGCGGGAGGCTACGAGCAGTACTTC
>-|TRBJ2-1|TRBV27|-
CASSLKAATGNEQFF
TGTGCCAGCAGTTTAAAGGCGGCGACGGGCAATGAGCAGTTCTTC
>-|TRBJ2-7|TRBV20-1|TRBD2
CSAQRTSGARSHEQYF
TGCAGTGCGCAGAGGACTAGCGGCGCCCGTAGCCACGAGCAGTACTTC
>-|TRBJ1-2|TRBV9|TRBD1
CASSQRTGPRPYGYTF
TGTGCCAGCAGCCAGCGGACAGGGCCCCGACCCTATGGCTACACCTTC
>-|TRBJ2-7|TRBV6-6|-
CASRHLSGAEQYF
TGTGCCAGCAGGCACCTCTCGGGGGCCGAGCAGTACTTC
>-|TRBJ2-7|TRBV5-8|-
CASSLYGGYYEQYF
TGTGCCAGCAGCTTGTACGGAGGATACTACGAGCAGTACTTC
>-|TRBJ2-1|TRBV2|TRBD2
CASKASSGRVGNEQFF
TGTGCCAGCAAGGCGTCTAGCGGGAGGGTGGGCAATGAGCAGTTCTTC
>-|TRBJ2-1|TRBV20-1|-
CSAAASKRNNEQFF
TGCAGTGCTGCTGCTAGCAAGCGTAACAATGAGCAGTTCTTC
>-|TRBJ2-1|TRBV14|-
CASSLGGAYSEQFF
TGTGCCAGCAGCCTCGGCGGGGCCTACAGTGAGCAGTTCTTC
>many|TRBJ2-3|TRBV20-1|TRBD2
CSAPKESGRTDTQYF
TGCAGTGCCCCGAAGGAGAGCGGGAGGACAGATACGCAGTATTTT
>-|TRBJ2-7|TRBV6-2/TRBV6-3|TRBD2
CASSFPSGRDHYEQYF
TGTGCCAGCAGTTTCCCCAGCGGGAGGGACCACTACGAGCAGTACTTC
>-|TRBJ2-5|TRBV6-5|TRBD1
CASSYYGTGRETQYF
TGTGCCAGCAGTTACTACGGGACAGGGAGAGAGACCCAGTACTTC
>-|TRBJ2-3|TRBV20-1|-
CSARAILGALSTDTQYF
TGCAGTGCTAGAGCTATTCTGGGAGCCCTTAGCACAGATACGCAGTATTTT
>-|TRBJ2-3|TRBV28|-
CASSSYTQYF
TGTGCCAGCAGTTCCTATACGCAGTATTTT
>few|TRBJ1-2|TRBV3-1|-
CASSQVNGYTF
TGTGCCAGCAGCCAAGTGAATGGCTACACCTTC
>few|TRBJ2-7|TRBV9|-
CASTDYEQYF
TGTGCCAGCACCGACTACGAGCAGTACTTC
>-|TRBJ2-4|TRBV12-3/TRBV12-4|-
CASSLRDIQYF
TGTGCCAGCAGCCTGCGGGACATTCAGTACTTC
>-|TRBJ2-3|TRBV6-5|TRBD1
CASSYSRSQGSTDTQYF
TGTGCCAGCAGTTACTCGCGTTCACAGGGGTCGACAGATACGCAGTATTTT
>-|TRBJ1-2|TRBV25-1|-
CASSEFGGNGYTF
TGTGCCAGCAGTGAATTTGGAGGGAATGGCTACACCTTC
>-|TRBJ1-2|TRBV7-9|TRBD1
CASSRGQGTGYTF
TGTGCCAGCAGCCGGGGACAGGGCACTGGCTACACCTTC
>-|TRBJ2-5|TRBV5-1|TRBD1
CASSLTGQGEETQYF
TGCGCCAGCAGCTTGACTGGACAGGGGGAAGAGACCCAGTACTTC
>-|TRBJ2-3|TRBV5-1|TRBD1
CASSTTGTTDTQYF
TGCGCCAGCAGCACGACAGGGACCACAGATACGCAGTATTTT
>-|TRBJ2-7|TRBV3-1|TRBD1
CASSQGTGANEQYF
TGTGCCAGCAGCCAAGGGACAGGGGCTAACGAGCAGTACTTC
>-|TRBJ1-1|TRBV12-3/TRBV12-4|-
CASSGPRGWKVTEAFF
TGTGCCAGCAGTGGGCCCAGGGGATGGAAAGTGACTGAAGCTTTCTTT
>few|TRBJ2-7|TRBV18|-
CASSPGQGLPYEQYF
TGTGCCAGCTCACCAGGACAGGGACTACCCTACGAGCAGTACTTC
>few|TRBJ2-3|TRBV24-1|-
CATSDPPDTQYF
TGTGCCACCAGTGATCCCCCAGATACGCAGTATTTT
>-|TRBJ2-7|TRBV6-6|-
CASSYSGQYEQYF
TGTGCCAGCAGTTACTCCGGACAATACGAGCAGTACTTC
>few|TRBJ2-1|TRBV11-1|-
CASSRGEHRLDNEQFF
TGTGCCAGCAGCCGAGGAGAACACCGCTTGGACAATGAGCAGTTCTTC
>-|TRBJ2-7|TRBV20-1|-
CSARGDLRLYNEQYF
TGCAGTGCTAGAGGGGACCTACGACTCTACAATGAGCAGTACTTC
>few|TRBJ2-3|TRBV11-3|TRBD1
CASSKDREQYF
TGTGCCAGCAGCAAGGACAGGGAACAGTATTTT
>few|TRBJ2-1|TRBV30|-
CAWSPGGNEQFF
TGTGCCTGGAGTCCTGGGGGGAATGAGCAGTTCTTC
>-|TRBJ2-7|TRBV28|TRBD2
CASSSVLAGGGTYEQYF
TGTGCCAGCAGTTCGGTTCTAGCGGGGGGCGGGACCTACGAGCAGTACTTC
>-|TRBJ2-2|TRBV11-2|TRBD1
CASSQRFRGRNTGELFF
TGTGCCAGCAGCCAGCGGTTCAGGGGGCGGAACACCGGGGAGCTGTTTTTT
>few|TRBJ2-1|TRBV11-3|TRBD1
CASSSGQGSPYNEQFF
TGTGCCAGCAGCTCAGGACAGGGGAGCCCCTACAATGAGCAGTTCTTC
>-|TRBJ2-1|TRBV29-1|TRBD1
CSADTGGDEQFF
TGCAGCGCAGACACAGGGGGCGATGAGCAGTTCTTC
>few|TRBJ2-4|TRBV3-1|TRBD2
CASSPTGLGNIQYF
TGTGCCAGCAGCCCCACCGGACTAGGAAACATTCAGTACTTC
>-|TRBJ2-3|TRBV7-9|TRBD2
CASPQAGELTDTQYF
TGTGCCTCCCCACAAGCGGGGGAGTTGACAGATACGCAGTATTTT
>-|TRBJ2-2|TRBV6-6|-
CASSYKQGGTGELFF
TGTGCCAGCAGTTACAAGCAGGGGGGCACCGGGGAGCTGTTTTTT
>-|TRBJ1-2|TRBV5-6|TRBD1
CASSRDRVGDYGYTF
TGTGCCAGCAGCAGAGACAGGGTGGGAGACTATGGCTACACCTTC
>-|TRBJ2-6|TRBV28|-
CASRVDSGANVLTF
TGTGCCAGCAGAGTAGACTCTGGGGCCAACGTCCTGACTTTC
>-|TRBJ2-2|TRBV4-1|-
CASGFLARTGELFF
TGCGCCAGCGGGTTTCTAGCGCGCACCGGGGAGCTGTTTTTT
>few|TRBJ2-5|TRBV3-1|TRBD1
CASRDRDRGRETQYF
TGTGCCAGCAGAGACCGGGACAGGGGAAGAGAGACCCAGTACTTC
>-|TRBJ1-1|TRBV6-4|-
CASSDSSRGTEAFF
TGTGCCAGCAGTGACTCGAGCCGTGGCACTGAAGCTTTCTTT
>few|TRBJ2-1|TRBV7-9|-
CASNDLGAYNEQFF
TGTGCCAGCAACGACCTGGGAGCCTACAATGAGCAGTTCTTC
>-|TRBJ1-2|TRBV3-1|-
CASRDQGNYGYTF
TGTGCCAGCAGGGATCAGGGGAACTATGGCTACACCTTC
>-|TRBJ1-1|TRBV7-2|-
CASTATGKHTEAFF
TGTGCCAGCACCGCAACAGGAAAACACACTGAAGCTTTCTTT
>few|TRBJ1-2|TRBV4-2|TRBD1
CASSPGTGTGYTF
TGTGCCAGCAGCCCGGGGACAGGGACTGGCTACACCTTC